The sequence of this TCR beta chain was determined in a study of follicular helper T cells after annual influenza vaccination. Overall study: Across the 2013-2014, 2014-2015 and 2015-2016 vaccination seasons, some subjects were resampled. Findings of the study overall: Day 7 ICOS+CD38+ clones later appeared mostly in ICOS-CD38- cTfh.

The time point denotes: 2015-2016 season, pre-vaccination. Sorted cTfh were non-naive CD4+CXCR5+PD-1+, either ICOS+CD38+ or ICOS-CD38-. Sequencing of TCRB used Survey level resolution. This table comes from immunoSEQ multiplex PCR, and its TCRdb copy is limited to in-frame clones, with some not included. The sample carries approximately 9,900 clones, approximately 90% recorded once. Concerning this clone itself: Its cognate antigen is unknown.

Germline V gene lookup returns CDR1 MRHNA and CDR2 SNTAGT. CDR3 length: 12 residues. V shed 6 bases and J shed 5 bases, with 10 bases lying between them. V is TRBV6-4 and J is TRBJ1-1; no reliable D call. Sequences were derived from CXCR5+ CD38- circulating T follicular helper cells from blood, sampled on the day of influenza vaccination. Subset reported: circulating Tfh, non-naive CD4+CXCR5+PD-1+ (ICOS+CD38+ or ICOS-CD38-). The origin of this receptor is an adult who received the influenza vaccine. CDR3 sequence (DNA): TGTGCCAGCAGCGTGGCGGTAACTGAAGCTTTCTTT. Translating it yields CASSVAVTEAFF.